A single sample gave rise to the 21 T cell receptor beta chains below, sequenced in a study of blood T cell repertoires in COVID-19. Method: immunoSEQ multiplex PCR; TCRdb's copy keeps in-frame clones and lacks some. The data show around 57,000 clones, roughly nine tenths seen once. The sample was peripheral blood. The source of these receptors is a woman over 75 with COVID-19, enrolled during active disease.

This clone appeared a single time. The V gene is TRBV6-5, the J gene TRBJ2-5; TRBD1 aligns across 7 bases. The CDR3 covers 16 residues. J was trimmed by 1 base and V by 2 bases; bases with no gene match: 7. The germline CDR1 and CDR2 sequences are MNHEY and SVGAGI. The CDR3 protein is CASSYTRTGGQETQYF. DNA for the CDR3: TGTGCCAGCAGTTACACAAGGACAGGTGGCCAAGAGACCCAGTACTTC.

This clone was observed a handful of times. V is TRBV3-1 (or the pseudogene TRBV3-2) and J is TRBJ2-3, with 11 bases lining up with TRBD2. V lost 4 bases and J lost 2; bases outside the gene matches: 8. Germline assignment: CDR1 LGHDT and CDR2 YNNKEL (reference sequence). The CDR3 has 17 amino acids. The DNA for the CDR3 is TGTGCCAGCAGCCTTTTAGCGGGGGGGCCAAACACAGATACGCAGTATTTT. It translates to CASSLLAGGPNTDTQYF.

The gene calls are TRBV5-4 and TRBJ1-2, with TRBD1 matching over 9 bases. The CDR3 is 15 residues long. J gave up 2 bases and V 4 bases, and 6 bases lay outside the gene matches. Germline CDR1 is SGHNT and CDR2 is YYREEE (reference sequence). The CDR3 coding sequence is TGTGCCAGCAGCGTGCCGGGACAGGGCAACTATGGCTACACCTTC. Translating it yields CASSVPGQGNYGYTF.

V gene TRBV5-6 combines with J gene TRBJ1-5; a weak D match, TRBD1 (5 bases). The germline V gene encodes CDR1 SGHDT and CDR2 YYEEEE. Trimming shortened V by 0 bases and J by 0 bases, and 13 bases separated the two germline ends. CDR3 length equals 17 residues. The CDR3 region has the DNA TGTGCCAGCAGCTTGGGTTCAGGGAAGTATAGCAATCAGCCCCAGCATTTT. Its protein product is CASSLGSGKYSNQPQHF.

This chain uses TRBV19 with TRBJ1-3, with TRBD1 identical over 9 bases. The germline V gene has CDR1 LNHDA and CDR2 SQIVND (reference sequence). The CDR3 has 15 residues. The V gene end was trimmed by 5 bases and the J gene end by 4 bases; junction bases not matched to a gene: 6. CDR3 DNA: TGTGCCAGTAGTCAACAGGGGGCGAAGGGAAACACCATATATTTT. This gives the protein CASSQQGAKGNTIYF.

The chain combines TRBV6-5 with TRBJ1-2; D unresolved. CDR3 length: 15 residues. Trimming took off 6 bases at V and 8 bases at J, with 22 bases between the two ends. Germline lookup yields CDR1 MNHEY and CDR2 SVGAGI. The CDR3 is CASSSARGYIGGYTF. Here the CDR3 DNA reads TGTGCCAGCAGCTCGGCACGGGGTTATATAGGGGGCTACACCTTC.

V usage is TRBV12-3 or TRBV12-4 and J usage is TRBJ1-1; D is ambiguous. The CDR3 sequence is 13 residues long. V shed 4 bases and J shed 1 base, with 7 bases lying between them. Here the CDR3 DNA reads TGTGCCAGCAGTTGGCCGGGGAACACTGAAGCTTTCTTT. Translation gives CASSWPGNTEAFF.

The CDR3 nucleotides are TGTGCCAGCAGTCCCCAGGGGCGTTCACCCCTCCACTTT. It encodes CASSPQGRSPLHF. The chain joins TRBV12-3 or TRBV12-4 to TRBJ1-6; the D gene is possibly TRBD1 (6 bases). V lost 5 bases and J 9 bases, leaving 11 bases between the germline ends. CDR3 size: 13 residues.

This clone was found once. CDR3 in amino acids: CASRRDRGRPYTF. The CDR3 coding sequence is TGTGCCAGCAGACGAGACAGGGGGCGGCCCTACACCTTC. The chain recombines TRBV6-5 with TRBJ1-2; 10 bases fit TRBD1. V was clipped by 6 bases and J by 10 bases; unmatched bases: 8. Germline V lookup: CDR1 MNHEY, CDR2 SVGAGI. The CDR3 has 13 amino acids.

CDR3 coding DNA: TGTGCCAGCAGTCCAACACCGAACTATGGCTACACCTTC. Its translation: CASSPTPNYGYTF. V usage is TRBV12-3 or TRBV12-4 and J usage is TRBJ1-2; D remains unclear. V was clipped by 5 bases and J by 2 bases, with 9 bases between them. This CDR3 has 13 residues.

The rearrangement uses TRBV4-2 and TRBJ1-2; D is unclear. CDR1 and CDR2 from the germline V gene are LGHNA and YNFKEQ. The CDR3 has 14 residues. Trimming took off 3 bases at V and 8 bases at J, with 16 bases between the two ends. CDR3 in amino acids: CASSHKGVLEGYTF. The CDR3 nucleotides are TGTGCCAGCAGCCACAAAGGCGTTCTGGAGGGCTACACCTTC.

This clone has a single count. This sequence joins TRBV9 and TRBJ2-2; 8 positions agree with TRBD2. There are 16 residues in the CDR3. The trim removed 6 bases at V and 6 bases at J, leaving 13 bases unmatched. Germline V gene lookup returns CDR1 SGDLS and CDR2 YYNGEE. CDR3 in amino acids: CASTKGGGGTPGELFF. CDR3 DNA: TGTGCCAGCACCAAAGGTGGCGGGGGGACCCCCGGGGAGCTGTTTTTT.

This chain connects TRBV6-4 to TRBJ1-1; D might be TRBD1 (6 bases). With 4 bases removed from V and 5 bases from J, the gap between germline ends came to 11 bases. Germline CDR1 reads MRHNA; CDR2 reads SNTAGT. The CDR3 has 13 amino acids. CDR3: CASSVHQGTEAFF. The CDR3 nucleotides are TGTGCCAGCAGTGTCCACCAGGGGACTGAAGCTTTCTTT.

V is TRBV11-3 and J is TRBJ1-1; D unclear. This CDR3 has 17 amino acids. Looked up from germline, CDR1 is SGHNT and CDR2 is YENEEA. V lost 7 bases and J lost 4, with 25 bases in between. In DNA form, the CDR3 reads TGTGCCAGCAAAAAACCCGGGGTTCCTCCGTTCGGCACTGAAGCTTTCTTT. Its translation is CASKKPGVPPFGTEAFF.

This chain connects TRBV9 to TRBJ1-3, with TRBD1 as a possible D gene (6 bases). CDR3 length equals 16 residues. Germline V gene data show CDR1 as SGDLS and CDR2 as YYNGEE. V was cut by 3 bases and J by 0 bases, with 13 bases left in between. CDR3 nucleotide sequence: TGTGCCAGCAGCGCGACAGGAGCGATCTCTGGAAACACCATATATTTT. This codes for CASSATGAISGNTIYF. Combining the CDR3 with reference TRBV9 and TRBJ1-3 gives the whole variable domain DSGVTQTPKHLITATGQRVTLRCSPRSGDLSVYWYQQSLDQGLQFLIQYYNGEERAKGNILERFSAQQFPDLHSELNLSSLELGDSALYFCASSATGAISGNTIYFGEGSWLTVV.

The rearrangement uses TRBV11-2 and TRBJ1-3, with D tentatively TRBD1 (5 bases). The V end was cut by 5 bases, the J end by 0 bases, with 11 bases between. The CDR3 extends over 15 amino acids. Germline-derived CDR1 and CDR2 are SGHAT and FQNNGV. The chain's CDR3 is CASSALQVSGNTIYF. For the CDR3, the DNA is TGTGCCAGCAGCGCCCTACAGGTCTCTGGAAACACCATATATTTT.

The chain uses TRBV27 and TRBJ1-1; 9 nucleotides line up with TRBD1. The CDR3 extends over 15 amino acids. Germline CDR1 is MNHEY and CDR2 is SMNVEV (reference sequence). Trimming cost V 5 bases and J 6 bases; bases outside gene matches: 10. For the CDR3, the DNA is TGTGCCAGCAGTCCATACAGGGGGCGCGGTTCTGAAGCTTTCTTT. Residues: CASSPYRGRGSEAFF.

The genes are TRBV5-1 and TRBJ2-7, with 7 bases that match TRBD1. The germline CDR1 and CDR2 sequences are SGHRS and YFSETQ. Losses at the gene ends were 5 bases for V and 2 bases for J; bases not matched to a gene: 4. This CDR3 is built from 13 residues. The CDR3 DNA follows: TGCGCCAGCAGTCGGGACAGAACCTACGAGCAGTACTTC. Protein sequence: CASSRDRTYEQYF.

CDR3 sequence reads: CASSLGGGPNYGYTF. The CDR3 DNA follows: TGTGCCAGTAGCCTTGGGGGGGGTCCTAACTATGGCTACACCTTC. The chain links TRBV19 to TRBJ1-2; D possibly corresponds to TRBD1 (5 bases). CDR1 LNHDA and CDR2 SQIVND come from the germline V gene (reference sequence). V was pared by 6 bases and J by 0 bases, with 14 bases between. This CDR3 comprises 15 residues.

The chain links TRBV25-1 to TRBJ1-2; tentatively, D is TRBD1 (6 bases). V lost 2 bases to trimming and J lost 7 bases, with 11 bases between them. The CDR3 has 13 residues. In germline, CDR1 is MGHDK, CDR2 SYGVNS. The CDR3 sequence: CASSEQGYGGYTF. CDR3 sequence (DNA): TGTGCCAGCAGTGAACAGGGGTATGGTGGCTACACCTTC.

The rearrangement joins TRBV19 to TRBJ1-5, with TRBD1 as a possible D gene (5 bases). Trimming stripped 5 bases from V and 1 base from J, with 9 bases between. Germline CDR1 LNHDA, CDR2 SQIVND (reference sequence). This CDR3 has 14 residues. CDR3 sequence: CASSPRGSNQPQHF. In DNA form, the CDR3 reads TGTGCCAGTAGTCCCCGGGGGAGCAATCAGCCCCAGCATTTT.